This T cell receptor beta chain was sequenced for a study of T cell changes during pregnancy in multiple sclerosis. This CDR3 has 14 amino acids. V lost 6 bases and J lost 2, with 13 bases in between. Germline lookup yields CDR1 MNHNY and CDR2 SVGAGI (reference sequence). Some clones are missing from TCRdb's copy, which holds only in-frame ones; the method was immunoSEQ multiplex PCR. Of 75,000 to 100,000 clones listed, 90% to 95% are singletons. The sample in question was peripheral blood, obtained after pregnancy. The chain joins TRBV6-6 to TRBJ1-1; maybe TRBD1 (6 bases). The receptor was isolated from a female donor in good health, enrolled as a control in a pregnancy study. The CDR3 sequence is CASRLQDRNTEAFF. The DNA of the CDR3 is TGTGCCAGCAGACTTCAGGACAGAAACACTGAAGCTTTCTTT.